This T cell receptor (beta chain) was recorded in a study of blood T cell repertoires in COVID-19 (dated by TCRdb to the early 2020s). For the wider study: Samples covering the acute and convalescent phases of COVID-19 were provided by collaborators in the United States, Italy and Spain. The material from the prospective study consisted of cDNA or gDNA derived from T cells, B-cell-depleted T cells, or PBMCs. The dataset comprised deeply sampled blood TCRbeta repertoires from subjects exposed to, actively infected with, or recovered from COVID-19. The repertoires were made available in a free public database intended to serve as a resource for research on the immune response to SARS-CoV-2. The samples were drawn from the first 160 participants of the ongoing ImmuneRACE study and from 1,254 subjects provided by 6 global collaborators. Sample metadata almost always included a de-identified subject ID, COVID-19 status, age in years and sex. HLA class I and class II types, where available, came from metadata supplied by the sample provider rather than from assay-based typing. Beyond this particular receptor, the publication reports: Clinical and demographic metadata were provided uncurated, with the amount varying by source and participant.

The CDR3 goes from the cysteine to the phenylalanine over 12 residues. Solely the CDR3 DNA is kept, with 36 bases framed from the first base. At the junction V is shortened by 7 bases and J by 0 bases, with 6 bases in between. Regarding this clone: Its antigen is currently not known. The record has no base qualities; no much larger clone is one base away.

TCRbeta CDR3 regions were amplified from genomic DNA by means of the immunoSEQ Assay, a bias-controlled multiplex PCR. The authors' analysis ran thus. Nucleated cell counts per sample were estimated from amplification of reference gene primers within the assay. Sequence reads were collapsed and filtered to measure the absolute abundance of every unique TCRbeta CDR3 rearrangement. For each sample, productive Simpson clonality was calculated by taking the square root of Simpson's diversity index across productive rearrangements. TCRdb provides this immuneACCESS table in a form limited to in-frame rearrangements. Some clones are lacking; in checked studies, under half of them reflect an unresolved V gene, and why the rest are absent is not known. The V and J calls and clone size are taken from that table; D and trimming were inferred from the DNA. The table for this sample lists 200,000 to 250,000 clones; 85% to 90% of them were counted only once. Around 3.1% of the sample comes from the top ten.

Collaborating institutions collected whole blood in K2EDTA tubes following their own protocols. For TCRbeta analysis, collaborator samples were shipped as frozen whole blood, as isolated PBMCs, or as DNA extracted from either sample type. The sequenced sample consisted of peripheral blood. This TCR was recovered from a man aged 55 to 70 with acute or convalescent COVID-19. The chain employs TRBV12-3 or TRBV12-4 and TRBJ2-5; confidence is insufficient to name the D gene. The CDR3 has the sequence CASTSHQETQYF. The DNA is TGTGCCAGCACCTCCCACCAAGAGACCCAGTACTTC.